The sequence of this T cell receptor (beta chain) was determined in a study of shared clonotypes between healthy human individuals. Germline CDR1 reads SEHNR; CDR2 reads FQNEAQ (reference sequence). The CDR3 spans 15 residues. Trimming cost V 5 bases and J 2 bases; bases outside gene matches: 6. Sequencing was performed with immunoSEQ multiplex PCR; in TCRdb, only in-frame clones are kept and a portion is missing. The sample has around 1.9 million clones, more than 85% seen once. Naive CD8 cells were CD45RO-negative, positively selected for CCR7, excluding terminally differentiated effector memory CD45RA+ cells.

The chain uses TRBV7-9 and TRBJ2-7; 10 nucleotides match TRBD1. The sequencing input was naive CD8+ T cells from PBMCs. The source is a man younger than 35 in good health. Some clones in this sample may be carry-over from other donors' samples. The CDR3 region is CASSGGTGDPYEQYF. As DNA, the CDR3 is TGTGCCAGCAGCGGAGGGACAGGGGATCCCTACGAGCAGTACTTC.